The 18 T cell receptor beta chains below all came from one sample that was sequenced in a study of cytomegalovirus exposure and HLA in healthy donors (dated by TCRdb to the late 2010s). Libraries were constructed by the immunoSEQ multiplex PCR assay. For the multiplex PCR, a mixture combining 60 forward primers for TCR Vbeta segments and 13 reverse primers for TCR Jbeta segments was used. TCRdb holds this immuneACCESS table with in-frame rearrangements only. Some clones are missing; in checked studies, unresolved V genes explain under half, and the rest has no known cause. In this sample the table shows roughly 160,000 clones, about 72% of which occur a single time. Around 2.1% of the sample comes from the top ten. The material sequenced was PBMCs. The receptor source for this set is a man between 45 and 60 years old in good health and CMV-seropositive.

J is TRBJ2-5 and V is TRBV5-4, with D maybe TRBD2 (7 bases). Trimming removed 6 bases from V and 5 bases from J, with 26 bases in between. This CDR3 comprises 17 residues. Germline lookup yields CDR1 SGHNT and CDR2 YYREEE (reference sequence). The CDR3 region is CASTPGAAAGRAETQYF. The CDR3 DNA reads TGTGCCAGCACTCCGGGGGCCGCAGCGGGACGGGCTGAGACCCAGTACTTC.

The V gene is TRBV7-8, the J gene TRBJ2-4; D unclear. V lost 5 bases and J lost 0, with 14 bases in between. The CDR3 covers 16 residues. In germline, CDR1 is SGHVS, CDR2 FQNEAQ. The CDR3 DNA follows: TGTGCCAGCAGCCCGACTTCCCGACTAGCCAAAAACATTCAGTACTTC. Translated, it gives CASSPTSRLAKNIQYF. Combining the CDR3 with reference TRBV7-8 and TRBJ2-4 gives the whole variable domain GAGVSQSPRYKVAKRGQDVALRCDPISGHVSLFWYQQALGQGPEFLTYFQNEAQLDKSGLPSDRFFAERPEGSVSTLKIQRTQQEDSAVYLCASSPTSRLAKNIQYFGAGTRLSVL.

The chain has TRBV29-1 and TRBJ2-1, with D possibly being TRBD2 (7 bases). CDR1 and CDR2 (germline): SQVTM, ANQGSEA. The CDR3 totals 14 residues. The V end lost 4 bases, the J end lost 6 bases, and 16 bases lay between the germline ends. The chain's CDR3 is CSVVIGGPGNEQFF. The CDR3 nucleotides read TGCAGCGTTGTAATCGGGGGGCCGGGCAATGAGCAGTTCTTC.

The chain is built from TRBV28 and TRBJ2-5; D is perhaps TRBD1 (6 bases). V was pared by 6 bases and J by 2 bases, with 13 bases between. The V gene's germline CDR1 is MDHEN and CDR2 SYDVKM. This CDR3 is 14 amino acids long. The CDR3 protein is CASRGASPQETQYF. The CDR3 coding sequence is TGTGCCAGCAGGGGGGCAAGTCCTCAAGAGACCCAGTACTTC.

J is TRBJ2-7 and V is TRBV5-1; the match to TRBD1 covers 9 bases. Germline assignment: CDR1 SGHRS and CDR2 YFSETQ. V was pared by 2 bases and J by 3 bases, with 15 bases of the junction left unmatched. The length of the CDR3 is 18 residues. The CDR3, as DNA: TGCGCCAGCAGCTTTAATGTCGGGCAGACAGGGGGAGTCTACGAGCAGTACTTC. It translates to CASSFNVGQTGGVYEQYF.

This clone was observed a handful of times. This chain uses TRBV9 with TRBJ1-5; the match to TRBD1 covers 7 bases. Trimming at V came to 3 bases and at J to 7 bases, leaving 13 bases not matched to a gene. The CDR3 length is 16 residues. Germline assignment: CDR1 SGDLS and CDR2 YYNGEE. CDR3 in DNA: TGTGCCAGCAGCGAGGGGACAGACTGGCAGGGCCAGCCCCAGCATTTT. The encoded protein is CASSEGTDWQGQPQHF.

Regarding this clone: The same CDR3 can be traced to other DNA sequences in this sample. The chain joins TRBV7-9 to TRBJ1-3; D possibly corresponds to TRBD1 (5 bases). The length of the CDR3 is 14 residues. CDR1 is SEHNR and CDR2 is FQNEAQ in the germline V gene (reference sequence). The ends were cut back, 5 bases at V and 1 base at J, with 9 bases in the middle. The CDR3 nucleotides are TGTGCCAGCAGCCCTACAGGTTCTGGAAACACCATATATTTT. This encodes CASSPTGSGNTIYF. Full variable domain (remainder filled in from reference TRBV7-9 and TRBJ1-3): DTGVSQNPRHKITKRGQNVTFRCDPISEHNRLYWYRQTLGQGPEFLTYFQNEAQLEKSRLLSDRFSAERPKGSFSTLEIQRTEQGDSAMYLCASSPTGSGNTIYFGEGSWLTVV.

This chain uses TRBV6-4 with TRBJ2-3; D perhaps matches TRBD2 (5 bases). This CDR3 region has 17 residues. Germline CDR1 reads MRHNA; CDR2 reads SNTAGT. Trimming shortened V by 4 bases and J by 0 bases, and 17 bases separated the two germline ends. The CDR3 DNA is TGTGCCAGCAGTGCGTCCCCGGGAACAACTAGCACAGATACGCAGTATTTT. Its protein is CASSASPGTTSTDTQYF.

This clone was seen more than once but under ten times. Here the CDR3 reads CSVGGGTEAFF. Here the CDR3 DNA reads TGCAGCGTTGGGGGGGGCACTGAAGCTTTCTTT. The chain carries TRBV29-1 and TRBJ1-1, with D tentatively TRBD1 (5 bases). CDR1 is SQVTM, CDR2 ANQGSEA, per germline. The CDR3 has 11 residues. V shed 4 bases and J shed 4 bases, with 7 bases lying between them.

This clone showed up just once. CDR3 coding DNA: TGTGCCAGCAGCCCGAGACGCGGAAATTCACCCCTCCACTTT. It is translated as CASSPRRGNSPLHF. V is TRBV7-2 and J is TRBJ1-6; no reliable D call. The CDR3 consists of 14 residues. Germline V gene sequence: CDR1 SGHTA, CDR2 FQGNSA. V dropped 5 bases and J dropped 7 bases, with 12 bases sitting between them.

J is TRBJ2-7 and V is TRBV27, with 10 bases lining up with TRBD2. The CDR3 length is 14 residues. Losses at the gene ends were 8 bases for V and 3 bases for J; bases not matched to a gene: 7. Germline loops: CDR1 MNHEY, CDR2 SMNVEV (reference sequence). DNA for the CDR3: TGTGCCAGCCAAATTAGCGGGGGGATCTACGAGCAGTACTTC. This sequence encodes CASQISGGIYEQYF.

The chain links TRBV10-1 to TRBJ2-3, with D tentatively TRBD1 (5 bases). The germline V gene has CDR1 WNHNN and CDR2 SYGVQD (reference sequence). The CDR3 has 17 residues. V was trimmed by 2 bases and J by 1 base, leaving 16 bases between them. The CDR3, as DNA: TGCGCCAGCAGTGAGGCTCTAGGGGTTTATGGCACAGATACGCAGTATTTT. Its translation: CASSEALGVYGTDTQYF.

The chain carries TRBV30 and TRBJ2-7; D remains unclear. Trimming cost V 4 bases and J 5 bases, with 12 bases left between them. The CDR3 has 12 amino acids. Germline V lookup: CDR1 GTSNPN, CDR2 SVGIG (reference sequence). In DNA, the CDR3 is TGTGCCTGGATTAATAAAGACAACGAGCAGTACTTC. Translation gives CAWINKDNEQYF.

The gene calls are TRBV9 and TRBJ2-1, with D perhaps matching TRBD2 (5 bases). Trimming cost V 7 bases and J 5 bases, with 16 bases left between them. The CDR3 length is 14 residues. Germline CDR1 reads SGDLS; CDR2 reads YYNGEE. The CDR3 is CASSRTDPNNEQFF. The CDR3 coding sequence is TGTGCCAGCTCCCGGACTGACCCTAACAATGAGCAGTTCTTC.

The J gene is TRBJ1-1, the V gene TRBV28; TRBD1 matches at 11 bases. The ends lost 6 bases at V and 7 bases at J; junction bases unmatched: 7. The CDR3 has 14 amino acids. Germline V gene lookup returns CDR1 MDHEN and CDR2 SYDVKM. Here the CDR3 DNA reads TGTGCCAGCAGGGCCGGGACAGGGGGTGGTGAAGCTTTCTTT. It yields the protein CASRAGTGGGEAFF. Full variable domain (remainder filled in from reference TRBV28 and TRBJ1-1): DVKVTQSSRYLVKRTGEKVFLECVQDMDHENMFWYRQDPGLGLRLIYFSYDVKMKEKGDIPEGYSVSREKKERFSLILESASTNQTSMYLCASRAGTGGGEAFFGQGTRLTVV.

The chain uses TRBV7-9 and TRBJ2-7; TRBD1 agrees at 9 bases. Losses at the gene ends were 3 bases for V and 5 bases for J; bases not matched to a gene: 8. Per germline, CDR1 SEHNR and CDR2 FQNEAQ (reference sequence). This CDR3 region has 15 residues. CDR3 sequence: CASSFRSGTGNEQYF. The DNA for the CDR3 is TGTGCCAGCAGCTTCCGCTCCGGGACAGGGAACGAGCAGTACTTC.

This clone turned up a few times. The rearrangement links TRBV10-2 to TRBJ2-1; TRBD2 agrees at 7 bases. V shed 2 bases, J shed 3 bases, and the junction held 7 bases outside the gene matches. CDR1 and CDR2 (germline): WSHSY, SAAADI. The CDR3 extends over 16 amino acids. In DNA, the CDR3 is TGCGCCAGCAGTGAGCCTTCAGCGGGGAACTACAATGAGCAGTTCTTC. Amino acids: CASSEPSAGNYNEQFF.

This rearrangement joins TRBV6-5 to TRBJ1-2; TRBD1 agrees at 7 bases. The V segment lost 2 bases and the J segment 2 bases; nucleotides outside the gene matches: 5. This CDR3 has 15 residues. The germline CDR1 and CDR2 sequences are MNHEY and SVGAGI. The CDR3 protein is CASSYATGLNYGYTF. The DNA for the CDR3 is TGTGCCAGCAGTTACGCGACAGGGTTGAACTATGGCTACACCTTC.